One and the same sample provided the 9 T cell receptor beta chains below, sequenced in a study of OX40 agonist ivuxolimab in advanced cancers. Sequencing used immunoSEQ multiplex PCR; TCRdb keeps in-frame clones, though not all of them. The data hold approximately 38,000 clones, with 87% observed a single time. Sequences were derived from CD4+ or CD8+ T cells sorted from blood, sampled in a trial of the OX40 agonist ivuxolimab. Receptors originate from an adult with an advanced solid tumor such as melanoma, head and neck, liver or kidney cancer.

This chain uses TRBV19 with TRBJ2-7, with 7 positions matching TRBD2. The CDR3 length is 16 residues. V lost 6 bases, J lost 2 bases, and 13 bases stayed unmatched. Germline CDR1 and CDR2: LNHDA and SQIVND (reference sequence). The CDR3 loop reads CASSFTSGGPPYEQYF. The CDR3 nucleotides read TGTGCCAGTAGCTTCACTTCGGGAGGACCCCCCTACGAGCAGTACTTC.

The chain recombines TRBV9 with TRBJ2-2, with TRBD2 matching 9 bases. After removal of 2 bases from V and 1 base from J, the junction contained 3 bases not matched to a gene. The germline CDR1 and CDR2 sequences are SGDLS and YYNGEE. The CDR3 runs 16 residues. The CDR3 sequence: CASSVLTSGNTGELFF. The CDR3 nucleotides are TGTGCCAGCAGCGTTCTGACTAGCGGGAACACCGGGGAGCTGTTTTTT.

The chain uses TRBV9 and TRBJ2-1, with a tentative D call TRBD2 (6 bases). The CDR3 covers 14 residues. Germline CDR1 SGDLS, CDR2 YYNGEE. V was clipped by 0 bases and J by 8 bases, with 12 bases between them. The CDR3 spells CASSVGGLFDEQFF. The CDR3 nucleotides are TGTGCCAGCAGCGTAGGGGGACTCTTCGATGAGCAGTTCTTC. Full variable domain (missing parts from reference TRBV9 and TRBJ2-1): DSGVTQTPKHLITATGQRVTLRCSPRSGDLSVYWYQQSLDQGLQFLIQYYNGEERAKGNILERFSAQQFPDLHSELNLSSLELGDSALYFCASSVGGLFDEQFFGPGTRLTVL.

The rearrangement uses TRBV27 and TRBJ2-5; TRBD1 agrees at 9 bases. The germline gives CDR1 MNHEY, CDR2 SMNVEV (reference sequence). The CDR3 runs 15 residues. The ends lost 5 bases at V and 5 bases at J; junction bases unmatched: 9. The CDR3 region has the DNA TGTGCCAGCAGTCCTCGAACAGGGGGCGGGGAGACCCAGTACTTC. It encodes CASSPRTGGGETQYF.

V gene TRBV9 combines with J gene TRBJ2-5; TRBD2 is a possible D gene (6 bases). Trimming pared 7 bases from V and 5 bases from J, leaving 21 bases between. This CDR3 comprises 15 residues. CDR1 and CDR2 from the germline V gene are SGDLS and YYNGEE. Here the CDR3 reads CASALGGSLRETQYF. Written as DNA, the CDR3 is TGTGCCAGCGCCTTGGGGGGATCACTCAGGGAGACCCAGTACTTC.

The CDR3 reads CAISGGSGASTDTQYF. The CDR3 coding sequence is TGTGCCATCAGTGGTGGTTCAGGGGCTAGCACAGATACGCAGTATTTT. The chain combines TRBV10-3 with TRBJ2-3, with D perhaps matching TRBD1 (6 bases). This CDR3 spans 16 amino acids. V was cut by 4 bases and J by 0 bases, with 14 bases left in between. CDR1 is ENHRY and CDR2 is SYGVKD in the germline V gene.

This clone occurred once. The genes are TRBV7-3 and TRBJ2-1; no clear D gene. CDR3 length: 14 residues. Germline V gene data show CDR1 as SGHTA and CDR2 as FQGTGA. Trimming cost V 5 bases and J 6 bases, with 14 bases left between them. This chain's CDR3 is CASSLDVGLNEQFF. For the CDR3, the DNA is TGTGCCAGCAGCCTTGACGTCGGGCTCAATGAGCAGTTCTTC.

V gene TRBV15 combines with J gene TRBJ2-3; TRBD1 aligns across 8 bases. J was trimmed by 2 bases and V by 5 bases; bases with no gene match: 9. CDR1 LNHNV and CDR2 YYDKDF come from the germline V gene (reference sequence). CDR3 length equals 16 residues. The CDR3 DNA sequence: TGTGCCACCAGCGAACACGGGACAGGAGACACAGATACGCAGTATTTT. Amino acids: CATSEHGTGDTDTQYF. Full variable domain (remainder filled in from reference TRBV15 and TRBJ2-3): DAMVIQNPRYQVTQFGKPVTLSCSQTLNHNVMYWYQQKSSQAPKLLFHYYDKDFNNEADTPDNFQSRRPNTSFCFLDIRSPGLGDTAMYLCATSEHGTGDTDTQYFGPGTRLTVL.

The chain links TRBV2 to TRBJ2-2; no reliable D call. The CDR3 covers 16 residues. Germline CDR1 and CDR2: SNHLY and FYNNEI. The V and J ends lost 3 bases and 1 base respectively, with 12 bases between them. CDR3 sequence (DNA): TGTGCCAGCAGTGAGAACAGTCCTTTGAACACCGGGGAGCTGTTTTTT. This codes for CASSENSPLNTGELFF.